This is a list of T cell receptor beta chains from one sample in a study of T cell responses to AZD1222 COVID-19 vaccine. The assay was immunoSEQ multiplex PCR, and TCRdb's table has in-frame clones only and misses some. The data show tens of thousands of clones, 70% to 90% seen once. The material was peripheral blood, obtained on day 0 of AZD1222 vaccination. These receptor sequences come from an adult in good health. Both conserved end residues are part of each CDR3. The order of the fields is J gene, D gene, V gene, clone size, CDR3 DNA, CDR3 protein. A D gene is named only where the DNA matches it firmly. Not every row has a clone size; where given, it reads once, few, many or a size class.

>TRBJ2-2|NA|TRBV5-6|NA
TGTGCCAGCAGCTTGTTGGGACCCAACACCGGGGAGCTGTTTTTT
CASSLLGPNTGELFF
>TRBJ1-5|TRBD1|TRBV7-9|once
TGTGCCAGCAGCTTAGGGGACAGCGGAAATCAGCCCCAGCATTTT
CASSLGDSGNQPQHF
>TRBJ1-2|NA|TRBV3-1/TRBV3-2|NA
TGTGCCAGCAGCCAATCTATTTTTTATGGCTACACCTTC
CASSQSIFYGYTF
>TRBJ2-1|TRBD2|TRBV5-1|once
TGCGCCAGCAGCACTGGGACTAGCGGAGGCAATGAGCAGTTCTTC
CASSTGTSGGNEQFF
>TRBJ2-1|TRBD2|TRBV5-1|NA
TGCGCCAGCAGCTTGAGTAGCGGGGGGCTAGATGAGCAGTTCTTC
CASSLSSGGLDEQFF
>TRBJ2-2|TRBD2|TRBV7-2|NA
TGTGCCAGCAGGGGTCTAGGGCGGGGGGCAACCGGGGAGCTGTTTTTT
CASRGLGRGATGELFF
>TRBJ2-7|NA|TRBV28|NA
TGTGCCAGCACCTCTCAAAGGGGGGTTTACGAGCAGTACTTC
CASTSQRGVYEQYF
>TRBJ2-1|NA|TRBV6-5|NA
TGTGCCAGCAGGACCCCATGGGGGTTTTACAATGAGCAGTTCTTC
CASRTPWGFYNEQFF
>TRBJ2-7|TRBD2|TRBV7-2|NA
TGTGCCAGCAGCTTTTCCGGCGGGAGTTCGGGCGAGCAGTACTTC
CASSFSGGSSGEQYF
>TRBJ1-2|NA|TRBV7-2|NA
TGTGCCAGCAGTCGCGCGTTGGCCGGGACTCATACTTCATATGGCTACACCTTC
CASSRALAGTHTSYGYTF
>TRBJ2-1|NA|TRBV11-1|NA
TGTGCCAGCAGCTTAGTCCAGGACCTTTCCTACAATGAGCAGTTCTTC
CASSLVQDLSYNEQFF
>TRBJ1-4|TRBD1|TRBV5-1|NA
TGCGCCAGCAGCCAAGGACAGGGGTTTAGTGAAAAACTGTTTTTT
CASSQGQGFSEKLFF
>TRBJ2-1|TRBD2|TRBV7-3|once
TGTGCCAGCAGTCCCCTAGCGGGGGGGCAAGGTGAGCAGTTCTTC
CASSPLAGGQGEQFF
>TRBJ1-1|NA|TRBV7-8|NA
TGTGCCAGCACCCCTTCGGGCGCCGTGGGTGACACTGAAGCTTTCTTT
CASTPSGAVGDTEAFF
>TRBJ1-5|NA|TRBV10-2|NA
TGCGCCAGCAGAGCGGGGACTAGCAATCAGCCCCAGCATTTT
CASRAGTSNQPQHF
>TRBJ2-5|TRBD1|TRBV5-1|NA
TGCGCCAGCGAACAGGGGTTGGGGGAGACCCAGTACTTC
CASEQGLGETQYF
>TRBJ2-1|TRBD2|TRBV24-1|NA
TGTGCCACCAGTGATCGCTGGGGGAGCGGGAGGTTAGACAATGAGCAGTTCTTC
CATSDRWGSGRLDNEQFF